This T cell receptor beta chain was sequenced during a study of tumor and adjacent non-tumor tissue in lung cancer (dated 2018 in TCRdb). Background on the whole study: By cancer type, the cohort comprised eleven to twelve adenocarcinoma patients, 2 squamous cell carcinoma patients and 1 small cell lung cancer patient. In total, sequencing yielded 95 million to 150 million productive TCRbeta reads, which works out to an average of approximately 4 million reads per sample. Around 31 paired specimens, one tumor and one normal lung sample per patient, were profiled by TCRbeta CDR3 sequencing. The study compared bulk TCRbeta repertoires between lung tumor tissue and matched distant non-tumor lung tissue from 15 lung cancer patients. The roughly 15 patients were aged about 30 to 80 years, included around 10 men and 5 women, and had TNM stage I to III disease. The investigation overall reported the following: Because peripheral blood was not sequenced, blood TCRbeta repertoires in the lung cancer patients of the study were not examined. Only about 14 patients were in the cohort, and the authors stated that larger samples and more detailed clinical data are needed. In normal lung, the top 100 clones accounted for a significantly larger cumulative share of the repertoire than in tumor tissue. The methods do not name the sequencing platform or mention unique molecular identifiers. Significantly higher TCR diversity (inverse Simpson) was observed in tumor tissue than in normal lung tissue (around 450 vs 150, P = 0.0075, Mann-Whitney U test). TCR diversity was significantly higher in younger patients, and greater tumor TCR diversity was associated with shorter overall survival and shorter disease-free survival.

RNA was isolated from bulk, unsorted tissue, and RNA quality was assessed with a NanoDrop ND-1000 and an Agilent 2100. Distant non-tumor tissue taken more than 3 cm from the tumor edge was used as the normal lung sample. The donors were newly diagnosed lung cancer patients admitted for thoracic surgery in China from August to November 2014 who had not received prior chemotherapy. Anyone who had undergone radiotherapy or chemotherapy before, or who had another cancer at the same time, was left out of the study. Surgical tissue pieces of roughly 1-2 cm3 were preserved in RNAlater solution and stored at -80 °C until use. The library was made by multiplex PCR. Sequencing instrument: Illumina HiSeq 2500. Following protocols modified from ARM-PCR, the researchers constructed TCRbeta libraries through three rounds of nested PCR with primers (Table S4). Before sequencing, PCR products in the 200-500 bp range were cut out of the gel and cleaned up using the QIAquick gel extraction kit. The original pipeline was this. Reads were cleaned using Trimmomatic, were merged into complete CDR3 sequences using FLASH, and were assigned to V(D)J germline segments using MiTCR. Clonal diversity was computed as the inverse Simpson's index with VDJtools. Productive reads were defined as in-frame sequences without a premature stop codon. TCRdb passed the public sequencing reads through fastp at Q25 and MiXCR, retaining productive beta sequences. Identical CDR3 protein sequences are pooled into one entry, listed with their most common genes and DNA. None of the V and J calls come from the authors' own analysis; TCRdb made them. Recorded for this sample are tens of thousands of distinct CDR3 sequences; approximately 60% of them occurred a single time. The top ten constitute 19% of the sample.

With respect to this clonotype: Its antigen is currently not known. No much larger clone exists at a distance of one base, and base qualities are not known.

The sequence was collected from a woman aged 40 to 49 with non-small cell lung cancer. Sample: distant non-tumor lung tissue.

In nucleotides, the sequence is TGTGCCAGCGGTAAAGCCGGGACTAGCAAGGGCAATGAGCAGTTCTTC. Translation gives CASGKAGTSKGNEQFF. The rearranged chain carries TRBV12-3 or TRBV12-4 and TRBJ2-1; 9 of the junction bases match TRBD2. From V the trimming removes 8 bases and from J it removes 6 bases, while the gene matches leave 14 bases of the junction unaccounted for. Its CDR3 holds 16 amino acids, cysteine through phenylalanine. Here the CDR3 DNA is all that survives: 48 bases in frame from base 1.